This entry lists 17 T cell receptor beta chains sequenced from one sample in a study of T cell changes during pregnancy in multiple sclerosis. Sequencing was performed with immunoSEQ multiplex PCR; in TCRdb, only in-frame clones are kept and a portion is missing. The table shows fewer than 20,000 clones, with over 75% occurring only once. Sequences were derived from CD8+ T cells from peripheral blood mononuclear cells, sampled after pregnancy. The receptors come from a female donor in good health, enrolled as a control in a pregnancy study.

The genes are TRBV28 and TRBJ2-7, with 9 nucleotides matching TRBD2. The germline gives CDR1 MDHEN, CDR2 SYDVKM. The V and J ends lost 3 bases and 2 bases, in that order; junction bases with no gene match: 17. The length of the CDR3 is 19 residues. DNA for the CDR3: TGTGCCAGCAGTTTCCCCCGCGGGAGGGCCGTTCAGGGGGCCTACGAGCAGTACTTC. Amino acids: CASSFPRGRAVQGAYEQYF.

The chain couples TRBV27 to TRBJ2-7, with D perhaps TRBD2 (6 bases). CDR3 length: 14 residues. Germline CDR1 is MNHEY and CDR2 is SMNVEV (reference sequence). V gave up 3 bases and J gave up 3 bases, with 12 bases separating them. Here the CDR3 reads CASSFRGTYYEQYF. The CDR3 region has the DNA TGTGCCAGCAGTTTCCGCGGGACCTACTACGAGCAGTACTTC.

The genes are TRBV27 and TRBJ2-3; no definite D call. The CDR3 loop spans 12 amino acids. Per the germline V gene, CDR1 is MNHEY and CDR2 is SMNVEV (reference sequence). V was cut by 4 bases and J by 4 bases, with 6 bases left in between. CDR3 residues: CASSSGPDTQYF. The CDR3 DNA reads TGTGCCAGCAGTTCTGGCCCAGATACGCAGTATTTT.

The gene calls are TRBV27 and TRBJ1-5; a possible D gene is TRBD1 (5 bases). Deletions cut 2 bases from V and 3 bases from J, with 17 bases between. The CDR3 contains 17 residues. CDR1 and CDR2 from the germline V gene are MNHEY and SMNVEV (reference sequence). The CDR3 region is CASSLGAGTFNNQPQHF. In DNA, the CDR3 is TGTGCCAGCAGTTTAGGGGCCGGTACCTTTAACAATCAGCCCCAGCATTTT.

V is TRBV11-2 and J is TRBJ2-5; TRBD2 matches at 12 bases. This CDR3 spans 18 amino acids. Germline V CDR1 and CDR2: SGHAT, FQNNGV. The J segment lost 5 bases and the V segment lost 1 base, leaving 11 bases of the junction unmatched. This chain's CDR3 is CASSLVGASGGAYETQYF. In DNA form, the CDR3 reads TGTGCCAGCAGCTTAGTCGGGGCTAGCGGGGGGGCATACGAGACCCAGTACTTC. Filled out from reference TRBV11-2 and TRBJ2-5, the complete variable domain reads EAGVAQSPRYKIIEKRQSVAFWCNPISGHATLYWYQQILGQGPKLLIQFQNNGVVDDSQLPKDRFSAERLKGVDSTLKIQPAKLEDSAVYLCASSLVGASGGAYETQYFGPGTRLLVL.

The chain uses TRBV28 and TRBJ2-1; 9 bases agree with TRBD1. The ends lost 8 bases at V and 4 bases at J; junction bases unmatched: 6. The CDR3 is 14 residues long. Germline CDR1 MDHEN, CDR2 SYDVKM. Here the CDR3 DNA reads TGTGCCAGCGGATACAGGGGGCATTACAATGAGCAGTTCTTC. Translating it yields CASGYRGHYNEQFF. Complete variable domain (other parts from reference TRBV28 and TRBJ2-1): DVKVTQSSRYLVKRTGEKVFLECVQDMDHENMFWYRQDPGLGLRLIYFSYDVKMKEKGDIPEGYSVSREKKERFSLILESASTNQTSMYLCASGYRGHYNEQFFGPGTRLTVL.

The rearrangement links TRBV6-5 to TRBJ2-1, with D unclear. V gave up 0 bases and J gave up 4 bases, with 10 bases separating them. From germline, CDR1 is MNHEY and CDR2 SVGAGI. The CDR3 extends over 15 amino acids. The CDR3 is CASSYSRSGYNEQFF. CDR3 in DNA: TGTGCCAGCAGTTACTCGAGGTCCGGTTACAATGAGCAGTTCTTC.

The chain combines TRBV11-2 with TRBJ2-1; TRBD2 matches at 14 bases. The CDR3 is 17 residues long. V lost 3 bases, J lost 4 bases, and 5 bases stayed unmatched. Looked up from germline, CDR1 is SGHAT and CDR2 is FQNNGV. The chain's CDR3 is CASSLGTSGSLYNEQFF. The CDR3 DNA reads TGTGCCAGCAGCTTGGGGACTAGCGGGAGTCTATACAATGAGCAGTTCTTC.

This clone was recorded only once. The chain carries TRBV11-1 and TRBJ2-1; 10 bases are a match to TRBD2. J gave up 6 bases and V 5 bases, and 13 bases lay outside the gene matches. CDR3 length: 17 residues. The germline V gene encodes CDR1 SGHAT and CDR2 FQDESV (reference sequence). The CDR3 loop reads CASSRSGRASRGNEQFF. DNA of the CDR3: TGTGCCAGCAGCAGAAGCGGGAGGGCCTCTCGGGGCAATGAGCAGTTCTTC.

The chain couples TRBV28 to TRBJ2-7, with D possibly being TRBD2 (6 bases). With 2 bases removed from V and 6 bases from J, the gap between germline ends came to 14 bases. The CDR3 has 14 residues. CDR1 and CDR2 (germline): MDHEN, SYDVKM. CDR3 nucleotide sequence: TGTGCCAGCAGTTTAAACGGGCGGGAAGCCGAGCAGTACTTC. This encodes CASSLNGREAEQYF.

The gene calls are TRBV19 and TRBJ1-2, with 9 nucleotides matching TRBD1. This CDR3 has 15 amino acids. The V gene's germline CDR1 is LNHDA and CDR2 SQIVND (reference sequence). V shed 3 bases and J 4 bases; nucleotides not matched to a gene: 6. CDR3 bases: TGTGCCAGTAGTATCGACAGGGGGGTCTCCTATGGCTACACCTTC. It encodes CASSIDRGVSYGYTF.

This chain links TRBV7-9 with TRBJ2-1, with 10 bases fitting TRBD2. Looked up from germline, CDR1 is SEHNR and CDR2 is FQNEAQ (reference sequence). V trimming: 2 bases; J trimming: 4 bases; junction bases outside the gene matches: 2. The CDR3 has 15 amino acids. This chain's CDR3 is CASSLTSGEYNEQFF. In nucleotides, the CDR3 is TGTGCCAGCAGCTTAACTAGCGGGGAATACAATGAGCAGTTCTTC.

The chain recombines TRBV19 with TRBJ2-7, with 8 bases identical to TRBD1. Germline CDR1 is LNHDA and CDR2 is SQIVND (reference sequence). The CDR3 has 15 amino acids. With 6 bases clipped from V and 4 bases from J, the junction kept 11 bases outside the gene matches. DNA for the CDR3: TGTGCCAGTAGCCTGGACGGCCAGGGGGCTTACGAGCAGTACTTC. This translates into CASSLDGQGAYEQYF.

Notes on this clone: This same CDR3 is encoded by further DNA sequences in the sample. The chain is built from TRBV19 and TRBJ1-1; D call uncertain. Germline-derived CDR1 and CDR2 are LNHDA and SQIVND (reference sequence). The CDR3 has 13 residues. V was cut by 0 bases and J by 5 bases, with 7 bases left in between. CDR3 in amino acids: CASSIDSPTEAFF. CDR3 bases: TGTGCCAGTAGTATAGACAGTCCGACTGAAGCTTTCTTT.

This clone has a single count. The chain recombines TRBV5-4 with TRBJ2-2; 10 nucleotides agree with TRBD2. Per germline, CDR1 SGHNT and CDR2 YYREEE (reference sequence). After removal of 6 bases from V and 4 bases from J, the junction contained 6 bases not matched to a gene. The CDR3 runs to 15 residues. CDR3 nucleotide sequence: TGTGCCAGCACTCTAGCGGGGGTAGTCACCGGGGAGCTGTTTTTT. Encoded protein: CASTLAGVVTGELFF.

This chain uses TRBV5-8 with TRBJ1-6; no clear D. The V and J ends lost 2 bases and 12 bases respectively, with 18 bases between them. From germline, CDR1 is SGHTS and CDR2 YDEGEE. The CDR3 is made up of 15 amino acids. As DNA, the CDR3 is TGTGCCAGCAGCTTTTCTGACCCTGCGGGAGAACCCCTCCACTTT. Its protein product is CASSFSDPAGEPLHF.

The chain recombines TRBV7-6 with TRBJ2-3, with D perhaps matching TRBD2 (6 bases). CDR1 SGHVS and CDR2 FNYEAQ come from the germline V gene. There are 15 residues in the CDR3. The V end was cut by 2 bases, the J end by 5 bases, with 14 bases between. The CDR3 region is CASSLSGLRGDTQYF. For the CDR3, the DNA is TGTGCCAGCAGCTTAAGCGGGCTCCGAGGAGATACGCAGTATTTT.